This T cell receptor beta chain is from a study of identical twins. Whole-study findings and limits: For cord blood, abundant beta clonotypes had fewer insertions, unlike memory repertoires, which showed none. Twins' excess sharing was less marked for out-of-frame beta sequences. Twin sharing of out-of-frame TCR alpha was underestimated by models in monozygotic pairs. Analyses of zero insertions could, in part, be confounded by invariant MAIT and iNKT cells.

This CDR3 is built from 14 residues. Between the trimmed V and J ends, which lost 6 bases and 4 bases, there was a span of 16 bases. CDR1 SGHDT and CDR2 YYEEEE come from the germline V gene. TCRdb re-called the 5' RACE reads with MiXCR, one entry per CDR3 protein. The sample has 240,000 or so distinct CDR3 sequences, approximately 7% seen once. This clonotype showed up many times. The antigen remains unidentified. These data were likewise used in another study, on yellow fever vaccine responses in identical twins.

The clonotype comes from a young woman in good health. Sequencing was performed on memory (CD45RO+) T cells sorted from blood. This chain connects TRBV5-6 to TRBJ1-1; a possible D gene is TRBD1 (5 bases). The DNA for the CDR3 is TGTGCCAGCACACGAAAATACGGGGGCACTGAAGCTTTCTTT. It is translated as CASTRKYGGTEAFF. The variable domain in full, with the rest retrieved from reference TRBV5-6 and TRBJ1-1, is DAGVTQSPTHLIKTRGQQVTLRCSPKSGHDTVSWYQQALGQGPQFIFQYYEEEERQRGNFPDRFSGHQFPNYSSELNVNALLLGDSALYLCASTRKYGGTEAFFGQGTRLTVV.